This T cell receptor beta chain was sequenced for a study of shared clonotypes between healthy human individuals. Some clones are missing from TCRdb's copy, which holds only in-frame ones; the method was immunoSEQ multiplex PCR. This table holds about 2.1 million clones, just over 90% found once. Germline V lookup: CDR1 LNHDA, CDR2 SQIVND (reference sequence). The CDR3 extends over 13 amino acids. V gave up 5 bases and J gave up 5 bases, with 13 bases separating them. The naive CD8 fraction comprised CD45RO-negative cells positively selected for CCR7 and excluded terminally differentiated effector memory CD45RA+ cells.

This clonotype was sampled from a young man in good health. Some clones in this sample may be carry-over from other donors' samples. Sequencing was performed on naive CD8+ T cells from PBMCs. This sequence joins TRBV19 and TRBJ2-7; D is perhaps TRBD1 (7 bases). CDR3 amino acids: CASSFGRGDEQYF. The CDR3 region has the DNA TGTGCCAGTAGTTTTGGCAGGGGGGACGAGCAGTACTTC.